The sequence of this T cell receptor (beta chain) was determined in a study of shared clonotypes between healthy human individuals. Study summary: The donor pool was made up of two women and a few men aged 18 to 49. Study-wide results and caveats: For naive CD4 cells, around 5% of clonotypes were shared across four donors. Donors were few, which limited the genetic and exposure-history diversity represented.

Note on this clone: Its antigen remains unknown.

Sorted-subset replicate PCRs used 200 to 250 ng DNA, tens of thousands of T cell genomes. Assay used: immunoSEQ multiplex PCR; TCRdb lists only in-frame clones, some missing. The sample has 2 million to 2.5 million clones, roughly 92% seen once. With V trimmed by 3 bases and J by 5 bases, 4 bases remained unmatched. This CDR3 has 13 amino acids. Germline loops: CDR1 SGHDT, CDR2 YYEEEE. The material sequenced was naive CD4+ T cells from PBMCs. Subset of the sample: CD45RA+ positively selected. The gene calls are TRBV5-6 and TRBJ2-5; 7 bases line up with TRBD2. The clonotype was recovered from a man aged 18 to 35 in good health. Some clones in this sample may be carry-over from other donors' samples. Here the CDR3 reads CASSWSGTETQYF. The CDR3 nucleotides read TGTGCCAGCAGCTGGAGCGGGACGGAGACCCAGTACTTC.